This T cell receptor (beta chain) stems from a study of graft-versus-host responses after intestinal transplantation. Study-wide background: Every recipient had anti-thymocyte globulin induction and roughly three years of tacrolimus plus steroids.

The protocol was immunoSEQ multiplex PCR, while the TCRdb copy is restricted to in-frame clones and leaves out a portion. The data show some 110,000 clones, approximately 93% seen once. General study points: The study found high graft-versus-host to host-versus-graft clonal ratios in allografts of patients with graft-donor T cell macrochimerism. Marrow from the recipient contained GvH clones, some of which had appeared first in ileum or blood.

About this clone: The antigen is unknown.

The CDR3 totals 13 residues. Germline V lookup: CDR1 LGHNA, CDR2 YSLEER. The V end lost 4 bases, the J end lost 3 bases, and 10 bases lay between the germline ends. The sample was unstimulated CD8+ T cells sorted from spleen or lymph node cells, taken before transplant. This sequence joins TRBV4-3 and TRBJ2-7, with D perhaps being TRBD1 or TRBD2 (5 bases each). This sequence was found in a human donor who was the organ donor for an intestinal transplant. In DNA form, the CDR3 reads TGCGCCAGCAGCCGGGACCCAGACTACGAGCAGTACTTC. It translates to CASSRDPDYEQYF.